A single sample gave rise to the 8 T cell receptor beta chains below, sequenced in a study of CD8+CD57+ T cells in acquired aplastic anemia. Genomic DNA provided the template from which TCR beta VDJ and CDR3 profiles were obtained. TCRdb used MiXCR to reprocess the reads, holding one entry per CDR3 protein. This table holds 250,000 to 350,000 distinct CDR3 sequences, 50% to 70% found once. Sequences were obtained from sorted CD4+, CD8+, or CD8+CD57+ T cells (not recorded which) from PBMCs. Receptor source: a human donor with severe aplastic anemia or a healthy control (not recorded which).

The CDR3 loop reads CSAPSGEEDRNEQFF. The CDR3 coding sequence is TGCAGTGCCCCCTCGGGGGAGGAGGACCGCAATGAGCAGTTCTTC. V and J are TRBV20-1 and TRBJ2-1; tentatively, D is TRBD2 (6 bases). The V and J ends lost 6 bases and 6 bases respectively, with 21 bases between them. This CDR3 spans 15 amino acids. Germline CDR1 is DFQATT and CDR2 is SNEGSKA (reference sequence).

About this clonotype: Relative to the germline gene, one junction end is altered; a read error may explain this. V is TRBV10-3 and J is TRBJ1-5; a possible D gene is TRBD1 (5 bases). CDR1 and CDR2 from the germline V gene are ENHRY and SYGVKD. The CDR3 consists of 15 residues. The CDR3 nucleotides are TGTGCCAGCAGTGCTGGGGCGGGAGGCAATCAGCCCCAGCATTTT. Protein product: CASSAGAGGNQPQHF.

The chain carries TRBV7-3 and TRBJ1-2; the D gene is possibly TRBD1 (5 bases). The CDR3 runs to 21 residues. CDR1 is SGHTA and CDR2 is FQGTGA in the germline V gene. The V gene lost 1 base and the J gene lost 0 bases, with 27 bases spanning the gap. The CDR3 DNA is TGTGCCAGCAGCTTAATCGGCGCCGGGGGTCAACTAGGGCCCTCTAACTATGGCTACACCTTC. Amino acid sequence: CASSLIGAGGQLGPSNYGYTF.

This clonotype was counted ten times or more. The chain combines TRBV6-1 with TRBJ2-5; TRBD2 agrees at 14 bases. The V gene's germline CDR1 is MNHNS and CDR2 SASEGT. CDR3 size: 16 residues. V lost 4 bases, J lost 4 bases, and 5 bases stayed unmatched. CDR3: CASSAGLAGGAETQYF. CDR3 in DNA: TGTGCCAGCAGTGCCGGACTAGCGGGGGGTGCAGAGACCCAGTACTTC.

This clonotype was detected once. At one end, the junction sequence differs from germline, possibly due to a read error. CDR3: CASSTREAEAFF. The CDR3 DNA reads TGTGCCAGCAGTACGCGGGAGGCTGAAGCTTTCTTT. The chain recombines TRBV19 with TRBJ1-1; D is ambiguous. CDR1 is LNHDA and CDR2 is SQIVND in the germline V gene (reference sequence). The CDR3 runs to 12 residues.

The J gene is TRBJ2-7, the V gene TRBV7-9; no clear D. V lost 4 bases and J 3 bases, leaving 7 bases between the germline ends. Per germline, CDR1 SEHNR and CDR2 FQNEAQ (reference sequence). The CDR3 runs to 12 residues. The CDR3 DNA reads TGTGCCAGCAGCTCGGCCGACTACGAGCAGTACTTC. It yields the protein CASSSADYEQYF.

In this sample, this clonotype turned up once. The chain recombines TRBV7-7 with TRBJ2-1; 7 nucleotides line up with TRBD2. Germline-derived CDR1 and CDR2 are SSHAT and FNYEAQ (reference sequence). The CDR3 covers 12 residues. The junction had 6 bases not matched to a gene; V was cut back by 5 bases and J by 11 bases. CDR3 nucleotides: TGTGCCAGCAGCGCTGTAGCGGGCCAGCAGTTCTTC. This sequence encodes CASSAVAGQQFF.

The chain employs TRBV29-1 and TRBJ1-1, with D maybe TRBD1 (6 bases). V shed 3 bases and J shed 9 bases, with 8 bases lying between them. Germline-derived CDR1 and CDR2 are SQVTM and ANQGSEA. This CDR3 is 10 amino acids long. In DNA, the CDR3 is TGCAGCGTTGATGGGACACAAGCTTTCTTT. This gives the protein CSVDGTQAFF.